The 16 T cell receptor beta chains below all came from one sample that was sequenced in a study of siplizumab effects on memory and regulatory T cells. Sequencing used immunoSEQ multiplex PCR; TCRdb keeps in-frame clones, though not all of them. The profile shows 85,000 to 130,000 clones, about 95% of them singletons. The sequencing input was Tregs sorted from blood. These receptors all come from a human donor in good health.

The chain is built from TRBV5-5 and TRBJ2-4; D is uncertain. Looked up from germline, CDR1 is SGHKS and CDR2 is YYEKEE (reference sequence). This CDR3 comprises 17 residues. Trimming shortened V by 3 bases and J by 0 bases, and 16 bases separated the two germline ends. CDR3 bases: TGTGCCAGCAGCTCGCATATAAGGGTTCTAGCCAAAAACATTCAGTACTTC. It is translated as CASSSHIRVLAKNIQYF.

The chain combines TRBV7-3 with TRBJ2-6; D is perhaps TRBD1 (5 bases). There are 16 residues in the CDR3. V was trimmed by 2 bases and J by 0 bases, leaving 8 bases between them. Germline CDR1 is SGHTA and CDR2 is FQGTGA. CDR3 sequence reads: CASSLWGFSGANVLTF. CDR3 bases: TGTGCCAGCAGCTTATGGGGCTTCTCTGGGGCCAACGTCCTGACTTTC.

The chain combines TRBV7-3 with TRBJ2-3, with TRBD2 as a possible D gene (6 bases). This CDR3 contains 13 residues. V dropped 2 bases and J dropped 6 bases, with 9 bases sitting between them. The germline V gene has CDR1 SGHTA and CDR2 FQGTGA. CDR3 DNA sequence: TGTGCCAGCAGCTTAGCACGGGAGGATACGCAGTATTTT. It specifies CASSLAREDTQYF.

The chain combines TRBV6-1 with TRBJ2-2, with D possibly matching TRBD2 (6 bases). The CDR3 loop spans 13 amino acids. CDR1 is MNHNS, CDR2 SASEGT, per germline. V lost 5 bases and J lost 3, with 7 bases in between. For the CDR3, the DNA is TGTGCCAGCAGTCGACTAGACACCGGGGAGCTGTTTTTT. Amino acid sequence: CASSRLDTGELFF.

The rearrangement links TRBV29-1 to TRBJ2-6; perhaps TRBD2 as D (5 bases). This CDR3 region has 14 residues. V dropped 6 bases and J dropped 1 base, with 10 bases sitting between them. The germline V gene encodes CDR1 SQVTM and CDR2 ANQGSEA. For the CDR3, the DNA is TGCAGCGTCGGTTCGGGATCTGGGGCCAACGTCCTGACTTTC. It encodes CSVGSGSGANVLTF. Filled out from reference TRBV29-1 and TRBJ2-6, the complete variable domain reads SAVISQKPSRDICQRGTSLTIQCQVDSQVTMMFWYRQQPGQSLTLIATANQGSEATYESGFVIDKFPISRPNLTFSTLTVSNMSPEDSSIYLCSVGSGSGANVLTFGAGSRLTVL.

The rearrangement uses TRBV28 and TRBJ1-5; TRBD1 is a possible D gene (5 bases). This CDR3 has 14 amino acids. Germline V gene sequence: CDR1 MDHEN, CDR2 SYDVKM. Trimming left V 6 bases short and J 5 bases short, with 14 bases between. The CDR3 loop is CASRFDPGHQPQHF. DNA of the CDR3: TGTGCCAGCAGGTTTGATCCGGGGCATCAGCCCCAGCATTTT.

The rearrangement links TRBV2 to TRBJ2-7; no clear D gene. This CDR3 is built from 11 residues. Trimming left V 8 bases short and J 3 bases short, with 8 bases between. Germline V gene data show CDR1 as SNHLY and CDR2 as FYNNEI. As DNA, the CDR3 is TGTGCCAGCGGAGCATTCTACGAGCAGTACTTC. This encodes CASGAFYEQYF.

This clone is a singleton in its sample. The J gene is TRBJ1-2, the V gene TRBV29-1; 9 nucleotides line up with TRBD1. The CDR3 runs to 12 residues. Germline trimming cut 4 bases from V and 5 bases from J; bases unmatched to any gene: 2. Germline CDR1 and CDR2: SQVTM and ANQGSEA. The CDR3 DNA reads as TGCAGCGTTGGACAGGGGGTTTATGGCTACACCTTC. As protein: CSVGQGVYGYTF.

The chain uses TRBV30 and TRBJ2-7; 8 nucleotides align to TRBD1. After removal of 1 base from V and 6 bases from J, the junction contained 14 bases not matched to a gene. The CDR3 is 16 amino acids. Germline V gene data show CDR1 as GTSNPN and CDR2 as SVGIG (reference sequence). CDR3 protein: CAWSAGPGDRPGEQYF. For the CDR3, the DNA is TGTGCCTGGAGTGCCGGGCCGGGGGACAGGCCGGGCGAGCAGTACTTC.

This chain links TRBV7-3 with TRBJ2-2, with 10 bases lining up with TRBD2. CDR3 size: 15 residues. Germline loops: CDR1 SGHTA, CDR2 FQGTGA. Trimming removed 8 bases from V and 6 bases from J; junction bases left unmatched: 9. The CDR3 DNA sequence: TGTGCCAGCGAGAAAGCGGGAGGGCAGGCCGGGGAGCTGTTTTTT. This translates into CASEKAGGQAGELFF.

This rearrangement joins TRBV7-9 to TRBJ1-3; D might be TRBD1 (5 bases). V lost 2 bases and J 0 bases, leaving 20 bases between the germline ends. The CDR3 length is 19 residues. Germline V gene lookup returns CDR1 SEHNR and CDR2 FQNEAQ (reference sequence). The CDR3 sequence is CASSLFSGIGVRSGNTIYF. DNA of the CDR3: TGTGCCAGCAGCTTATTCTCCGGTATAGGGGTTCGCTCTGGAAACACCATATATTTT.

This clone appeared once. J is TRBJ2-7 and V is TRBV28, with 8 bases identical to TRBD1. CDR1 is MDHEN and CDR2 is SYDVKM in the germline V gene. The CDR3 is 13 amino acids. The ends lost 5 bases at V and 6 bases at J; junction bases unmatched: 6. CDR3: CASSDRGLGEQYF. CDR3 coding DNA: TGTGCCAGCAGTGACAGGGGACTCGGCGAGCAGTACTTC.

The chain combines TRBV29-1 with TRBJ2-3, with a possible D match to TRBD1 (5 bases). The V end was cut by 5 bases, the J end by 0 bases, with 12 bases between. The CDR3 loop spans 14 amino acids. The V gene's germline CDR1 is SQVTM and CDR2 ANQGSEA. The CDR3 nucleotides read TGCAGCGTTTCTACGACAGTCAGCACAGATACGCAGTATTTT. It codes for CSVSTTVSTDTQYF.

This clone was counted a single time. The V gene is TRBV19, the J gene TRBJ2-7; D possibly corresponds to TRBD2 (6 bases). From germline, CDR1 is LNHDA and CDR2 SQIVND (reference sequence). This CDR3 is built from 15 residues. The V gene lost 3 bases and the J gene lost 0 bases, with 12 bases spanning the gap. The CDR3 spells CASSMGGTFSYEQYF. In DNA form, the CDR3 reads TGTGCCAGTAGTATGGGGGGAACCTTCTCCTACGAGCAGTACTTC.

V is TRBV27 and J is TRBJ1-4; 9 bases map to TRBD1. CDR1 is MNHEY, CDR2 SMNVEV, per germline (reference sequence). CDR3 length: 13 amino acids. The trim removed 5 bases at V and 11 bases at J, leaving 6 bases unmatched. The CDR3 reads CASSLSGTGKLFF. Written as DNA, the CDR3 is TGTGCCAGCAGTCTCTCCGGGACAGGGAAACTGTTTTTT.

The rearrangement uses TRBV5-4 and TRBJ1-2, with a weak D call TRBD1 (6 bases). There are 13 residues in the CDR3. Germline V lookup: CDR1 SGHNT, CDR2 YYREEE (reference sequence). V was trimmed by 0 bases and J by 7 bases, leaving 10 bases between them. For the CDR3, the DNA is TGTGCCAGCAGCTTGGCTGGGGGCTTTGGCTACACCTTC. Translated: CASSLAGGFGYTF.